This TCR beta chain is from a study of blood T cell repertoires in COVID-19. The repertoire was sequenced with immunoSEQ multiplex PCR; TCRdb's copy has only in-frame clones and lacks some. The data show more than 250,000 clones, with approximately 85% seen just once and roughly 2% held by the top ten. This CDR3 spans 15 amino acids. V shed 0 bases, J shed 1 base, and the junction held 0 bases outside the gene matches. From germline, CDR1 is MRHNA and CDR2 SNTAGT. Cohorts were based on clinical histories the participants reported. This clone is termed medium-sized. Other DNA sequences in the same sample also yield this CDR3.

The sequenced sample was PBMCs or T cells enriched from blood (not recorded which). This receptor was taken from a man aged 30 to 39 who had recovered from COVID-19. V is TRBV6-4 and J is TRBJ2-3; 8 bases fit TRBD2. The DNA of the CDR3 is TGTGCCAGCAGTGACTCTAGCGGGGGCACAGATACGCAGTATTTT. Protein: CASSDSSGGTDTQYF.